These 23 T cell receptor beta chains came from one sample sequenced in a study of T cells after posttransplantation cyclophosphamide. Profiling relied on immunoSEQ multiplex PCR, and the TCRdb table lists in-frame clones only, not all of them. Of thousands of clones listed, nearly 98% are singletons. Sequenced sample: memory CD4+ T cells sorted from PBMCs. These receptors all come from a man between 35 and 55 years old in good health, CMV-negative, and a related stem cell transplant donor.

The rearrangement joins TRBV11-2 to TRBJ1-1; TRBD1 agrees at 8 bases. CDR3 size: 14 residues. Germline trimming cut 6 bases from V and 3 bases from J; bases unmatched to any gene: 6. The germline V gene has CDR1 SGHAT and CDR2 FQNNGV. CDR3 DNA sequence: TGTGCCAGCAGGCTTCAGGGGGCGTACACTGAAGCTTTCTTT. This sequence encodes CASRLQGAYTEAFF.

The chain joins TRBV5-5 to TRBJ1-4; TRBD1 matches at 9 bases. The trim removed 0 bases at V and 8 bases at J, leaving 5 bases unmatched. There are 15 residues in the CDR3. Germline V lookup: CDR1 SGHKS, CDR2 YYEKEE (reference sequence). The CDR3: CASSLAGTGREKLFF. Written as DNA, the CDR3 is TGTGCCAGCAGCTTGGCAGGGACAGGGAGGGAAAAACTGTTTTTT.

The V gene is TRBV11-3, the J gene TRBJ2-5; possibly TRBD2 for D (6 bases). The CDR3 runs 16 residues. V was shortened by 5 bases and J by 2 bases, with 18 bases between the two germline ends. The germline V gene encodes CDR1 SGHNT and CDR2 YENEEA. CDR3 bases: TGTGCCAGCAGCCTAGGACCCAGGGAGGTGCAAGAGACCCAGTACTTC. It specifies CASSLGPREVQETQYF.

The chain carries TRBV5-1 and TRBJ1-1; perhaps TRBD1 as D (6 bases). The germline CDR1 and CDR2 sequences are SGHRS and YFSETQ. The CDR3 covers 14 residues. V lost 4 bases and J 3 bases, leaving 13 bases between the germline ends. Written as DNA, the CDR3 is TGCGCCAGCAGCCCCGGACAGAAGGACACTGAAGCTTTCTTT. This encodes CASSPGQKDTEAFF.

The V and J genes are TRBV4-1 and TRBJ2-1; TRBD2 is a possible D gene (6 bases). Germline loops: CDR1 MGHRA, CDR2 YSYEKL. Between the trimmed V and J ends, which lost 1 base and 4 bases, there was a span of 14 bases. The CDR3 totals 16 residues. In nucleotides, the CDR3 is TGCGCCAGCAGCCAAGCTTTCACGGGAGTTTACAATGAGCAGTTCTTC. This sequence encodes CASSQAFTGVYNEQFF.

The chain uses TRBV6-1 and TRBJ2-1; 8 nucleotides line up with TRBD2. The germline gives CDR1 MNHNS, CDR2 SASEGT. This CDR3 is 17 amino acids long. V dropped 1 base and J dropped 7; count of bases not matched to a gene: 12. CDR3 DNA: TGTGCCAGCAGTGAAGTTACCATACCGGGAGGGCGGAATGAGCAGTTCTTC. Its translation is CASSEVTIPGGRNEQFF.

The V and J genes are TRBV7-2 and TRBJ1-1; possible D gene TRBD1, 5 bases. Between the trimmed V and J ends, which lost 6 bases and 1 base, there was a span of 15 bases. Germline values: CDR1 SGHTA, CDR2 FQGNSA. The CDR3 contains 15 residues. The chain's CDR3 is CASSLLSRANTEAFF. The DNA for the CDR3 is TGTGCCAGCAGTCTCCTCTCCAGGGCGAACACTGAAGCTTTCTTT.

This CDR3 is CASSQAGGQGSYNEQFF. CDR3 coding DNA: TGCGCCAGCAGCCAAGCGGGGGGACAGGGGTCCTACAATGAGCAGTTCTTC. V gene TRBV4-1 combines with J gene TRBJ2-1; 10 bases agree with TRBD1. The CDR3 contains 17 residues. V lost 1 base to trimming and J lost 1 base; unmatched junction nucleotides: 4. The germline CDR1 and CDR2 sequences are MGHRA and YSYEKL.

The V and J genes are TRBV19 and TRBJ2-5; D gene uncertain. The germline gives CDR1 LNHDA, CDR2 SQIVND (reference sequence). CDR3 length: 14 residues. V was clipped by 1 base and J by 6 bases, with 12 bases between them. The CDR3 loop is CASSIGLGPQTQYF. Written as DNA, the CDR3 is TGTGCCAGTAGTATAGGGCTAGGCCCGCAGACCCAGTACTTC.

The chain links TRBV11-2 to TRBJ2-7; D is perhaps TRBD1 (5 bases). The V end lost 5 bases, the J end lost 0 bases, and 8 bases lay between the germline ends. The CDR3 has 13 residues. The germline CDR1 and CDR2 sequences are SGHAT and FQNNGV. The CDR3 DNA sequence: TGTGCCAGCAGCCCGGACACCTCCTACGAGCAGTACTTC. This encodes CASSPDTSYEQYF.

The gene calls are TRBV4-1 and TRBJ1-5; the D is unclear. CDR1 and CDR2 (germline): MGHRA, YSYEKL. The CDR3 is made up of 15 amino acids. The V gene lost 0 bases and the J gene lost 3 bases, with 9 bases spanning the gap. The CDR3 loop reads CASSQDYPYNQPQHF. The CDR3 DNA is TGCGCCAGCAGCCAAGATTATCCTTACAATCAGCCCCAGCATTTT.

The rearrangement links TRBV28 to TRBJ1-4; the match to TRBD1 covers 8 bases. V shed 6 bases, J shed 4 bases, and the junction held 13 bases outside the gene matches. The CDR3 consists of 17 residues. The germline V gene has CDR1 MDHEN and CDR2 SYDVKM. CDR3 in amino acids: CASSSDRGPSINEKLFF. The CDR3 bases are TGTGCCAGCAGCTCCGACAGGGGACCCTCTATTAATGAAAAACTGTTTTTT.

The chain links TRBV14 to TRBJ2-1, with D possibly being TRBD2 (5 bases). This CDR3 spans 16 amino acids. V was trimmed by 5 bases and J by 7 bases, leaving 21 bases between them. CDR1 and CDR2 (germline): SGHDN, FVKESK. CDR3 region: CASSSSRDTHLNEQFF. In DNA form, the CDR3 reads TGTGCCAGCAGCTCGTCTCGGGATACCCACCTTAATGAGCAGTTCTTC. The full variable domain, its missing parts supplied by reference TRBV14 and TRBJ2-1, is EAGVTQFPSHSVIEKGQTVTLRCDPISGHDNLYWYRRVMGKEIKFLLHFVKESKQDESGMPNNRFLAERTGGTYSTLKVQPAELEDSGVYFCASSSSRDTHLNEQFFGPGTRLTVL.

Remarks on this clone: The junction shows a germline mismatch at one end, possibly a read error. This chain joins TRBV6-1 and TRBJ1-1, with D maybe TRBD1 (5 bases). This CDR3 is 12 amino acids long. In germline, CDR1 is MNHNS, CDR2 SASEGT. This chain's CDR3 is CATSGGGIEAFF. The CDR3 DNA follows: TGTGCCACCAGTGGGGGGGGAATTGAAGCTTTCTTT.

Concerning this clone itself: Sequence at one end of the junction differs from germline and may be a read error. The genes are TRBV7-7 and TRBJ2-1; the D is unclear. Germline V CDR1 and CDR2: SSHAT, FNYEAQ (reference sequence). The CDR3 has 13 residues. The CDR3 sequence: CASSSNPSNEQFF. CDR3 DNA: TGTGCTAGCAGCTCTAACCCGTCCAATGAGCAGTTCTTC.

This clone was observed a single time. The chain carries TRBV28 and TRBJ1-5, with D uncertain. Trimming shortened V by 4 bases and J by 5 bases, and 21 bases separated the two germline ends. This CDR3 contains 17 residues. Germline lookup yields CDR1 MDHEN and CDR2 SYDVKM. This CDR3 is CASSSISRLTIDQPQHF. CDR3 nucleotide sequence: TGTGCCAGCAGTTCCATATCCAGGCTGACCATCGATCAGCCCCAGCATTTT.

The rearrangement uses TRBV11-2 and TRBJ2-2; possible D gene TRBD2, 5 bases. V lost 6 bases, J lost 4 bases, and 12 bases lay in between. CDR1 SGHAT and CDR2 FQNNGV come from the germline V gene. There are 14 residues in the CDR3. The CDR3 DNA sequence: TGTGCCAGCAGTTACGGACTGATCACCGGGGAGCTGTTTTTT. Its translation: CASSYGLITGELFF.

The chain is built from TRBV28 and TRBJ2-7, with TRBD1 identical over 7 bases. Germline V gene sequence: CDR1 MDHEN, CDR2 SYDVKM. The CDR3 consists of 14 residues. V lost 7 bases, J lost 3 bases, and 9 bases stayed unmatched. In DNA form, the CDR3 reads TGTGCCAGCACCGATTCGGGACAGATCTACGAGCAGTACTTC. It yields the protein CASTDSGQIYEQYF.

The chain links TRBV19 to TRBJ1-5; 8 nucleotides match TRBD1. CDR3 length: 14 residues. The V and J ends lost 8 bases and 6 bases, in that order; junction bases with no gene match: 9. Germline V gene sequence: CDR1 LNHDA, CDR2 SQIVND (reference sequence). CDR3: CASSAQGARQPQHF. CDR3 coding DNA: TGTGCCAGTTCAGCGCAGGGGGCTCGTCAGCCCCAGCATTTT.

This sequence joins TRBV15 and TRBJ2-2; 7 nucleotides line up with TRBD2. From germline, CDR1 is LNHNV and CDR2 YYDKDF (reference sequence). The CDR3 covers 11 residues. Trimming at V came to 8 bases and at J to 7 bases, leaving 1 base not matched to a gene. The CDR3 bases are TGTGCCACCGGACTAGGCGGGGAGCTGTTTTTT. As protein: CATGLGGELFF.

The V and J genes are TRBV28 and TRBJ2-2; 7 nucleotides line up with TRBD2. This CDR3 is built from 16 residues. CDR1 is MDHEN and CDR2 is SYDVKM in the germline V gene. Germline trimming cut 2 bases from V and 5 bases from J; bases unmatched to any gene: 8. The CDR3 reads CASSLGAGAKTGELFF. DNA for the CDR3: TGTGCCAGCAGTTTAGGCGCGGGAGCAAAGACCGGGGAGCTGTTTTTT. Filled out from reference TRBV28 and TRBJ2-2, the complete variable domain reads DVKVTQSSRYLVKRTGEKVFLECVQDMDHENMFWYRQDPGLGLRLIYFSYDVKMKEKGDIPEGYSVSREKKERFSLILESASTNQTSMYLCASSLGAGAKTGELFFGEGSRLTVL.

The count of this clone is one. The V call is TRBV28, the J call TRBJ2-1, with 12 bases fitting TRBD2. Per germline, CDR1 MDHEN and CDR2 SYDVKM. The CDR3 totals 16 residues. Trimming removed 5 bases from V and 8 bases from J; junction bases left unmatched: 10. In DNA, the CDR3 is TGTGCCAGCAGTCCGATACGACTAGCGGGAGTATATGAGCAGTTCTTC. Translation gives CASSPIRLAGVYEQFF.

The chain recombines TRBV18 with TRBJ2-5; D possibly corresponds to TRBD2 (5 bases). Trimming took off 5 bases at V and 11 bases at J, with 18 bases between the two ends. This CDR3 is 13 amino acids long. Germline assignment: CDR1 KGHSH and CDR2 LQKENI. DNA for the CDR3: TGTGCCAGCTCAACGGGGTTAGCTATGGAACAGTACTTC. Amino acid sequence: CASSTGLAMEQYF.